This T cell receptor (beta chain) stems from a study of T cells in Graves' hyperthyroidism and ophthalmopathy. Study in general: Before treatment of any kind, peripheral blood was taken at initial diagnosis.

Amplification of TCR beta CDR3 regions was performed using RNA transcripts as template. TCR CDR3 regions were first amplified by RT-PCR with HTBI primers. Each CDR3 protein is one row after TCRdb ran MiXCR on the multiplex PCR reads. This table holds 500,000 or so distinct CDR3 sequences, about 15% found once. Input material: blood. The TCR was taken from a woman aged 18-30 years with Graves' ophthalmopathy.

In nucleotides, the CDR3 is TGTGCCTGGAGTCAGGGACCGCAGCCCCAGCATTTT. It codes for CAWSQGPQPQHF. This chain connects TRBV30 to TRBJ1-5; the D gene is possibly TRBD1 (5 bases). The V end was cut by 2 bases, the J end by 7 bases, with 9 bases between. From germline, CDR1 is GTSNPN and CDR2 SVGIG (reference sequence). The CDR3 covers 12 residues.